These 21 T cell receptor beta chains were sequenced from one sample in a study of blood T cell repertoires in COVID-19. This table comes from immunoSEQ multiplex PCR, and its TCRdb copy is limited to in-frame clones, with some not included. Among about 280,000 clones, roughly 86% were seen once, and the ten largest hold more than 7.5%. Sequencing used peripheral blood. Receptors originate from a man aged 18 to 30 with active or convalescent COVID-19.

The chain links TRBV29-1 to TRBJ2-7, with TRBD2 as a possible D gene (6 bases). The CDR3 is 13 residues long. Trimming took 3 bases from V and 5 from J, leaving 14 bases between them. Germline V lookup: CDR1 SQVTM, CDR2 ANQGSEA. CDR3 sequence reads: CSVEVPSANEQYF. The CDR3 bases are TGCAGCGTTGAGGTGCCTAGCGCCAACGAGCAGTACTTC.

The chain links TRBV14 to TRBJ2-1, with TRBD2 identical over 11 bases. Trimming took 5 bases from V and 9 from J; bases not matched to a gene: 6. CDR1 SGHDN and CDR2 FVKESK come from the germline V gene. The CDR3 spans 14 residues. CDR3 nucleotide sequence: TGTGCCAGCAGCATAGCGGGGGGGCGTCTTGAGCAGTTCTTC. Translation gives CASSIAGGRLEQFF.

The chain is built from TRBV2 and TRBJ2-1, with 8 bases matching TRBD2. Germline-derived CDR1 and CDR2 are SNHLY and FYNNEI. The CDR3 is made up of 14 amino acids. V was pared by 5 bases and J by 8 bases, with 8 bases of the junction left unmatched. The CDR3: CASSRTSSRDEQFF. In nucleotides, the CDR3 is TGTGCCAGCAGTAGGACTAGCTCCCGCGATGAGCAGTTCTTC.

The chain has TRBV6-2 or TRBV6-3 and TRBJ2-2; 13 bases are shared with TRBD2. The V gene's germline CDR1 is MNHEY and CDR2 SVGEGT. V trimming: 2 bases; J trimming: 4 bases; junction bases outside the gene matches: 1. The CDR3 is 16 residues long. CDR3 protein: CASSYRLAGGTGELFF. Here the CDR3 DNA reads TGTGCCAGCAGTTACCGACTAGCGGGGGGCACCGGGGAGCTGTTTTTT.

The V and J genes are TRBV5-4 and TRBJ2-7; 8 positions agree with TRBD2. Germline loops: CDR1 SGHNT, CDR2 YYREEE (reference sequence). The CDR3 spans 15 residues. The ends lost 1 base at V and 5 bases at J; junction bases unmatched: 8. CDR3 sequence reads: CASSLHPGGGNEQYF. CDR3 in DNA: TGTGCCAGCAGCTTGCATCCGGGGGGGGGCAACGAGCAGTACTTC.

The rearrangement uses TRBV7-2 and TRBJ2-1, with TRBD1 identical over 7 bases. Germline loops: CDR1 SGHTA, CDR2 FQGNSA. V shed 5 bases, J shed 8 bases, and the junction held 12 bases outside the gene matches. The CDR3 length is 15 residues. The CDR3 nucleotides read TGTGCCAGCAGCATACCGGGACAGCCTCTCGATGAGCAGTTCTTC. Protein sequence: CASSIPGQPLDEQFF.

This CDR3 reads CATSDTAGVKWTEAFF. DNA of the CDR3: TGTGCCACCAGTGATACCGCAGGGGTGAAGTGGACTGAAGCTTTCTTT. The J gene is TRBJ1-1, the V gene TRBV24-1; D is perhaps TRBD1 (6 bases). This CDR3 is 16 amino acids long. Germline-derived CDR1 and CDR2 are KGHDR and SFDVKD. Trimming pared 3 bases from V and 5 bases from J, leaving 18 bases between.

The chain employs TRBV15 and TRBJ1-1; TRBD1 aligns across 8 bases. The length of the CDR3 is 12 residues. Germline CDR1 is LNHNV and CDR2 is YYDKDF (reference sequence). J was trimmed by 8 bases and V by 4 bases; bases with no gene match: 3. The CDR3 sequence is CATSTRTGEAFF. The CDR3 nucleotides read TGTGCCACCAGCACTCGGACAGGGGAAGCTTTCTTT.

This chain connects TRBV4-1 to TRBJ2-2, with 12 bases aligning to TRBD2. V lost 4 bases and J lost 3; bases outside the gene matches: 6. Germline V CDR1 and CDR2: MGHRA, YSYEKL. CDR3 length: 17 amino acids. DNA of the CDR3: TGCGCCAGCAGCCTGACTAGCGGGGGTAAATACACCGGGGAGCTGTTTTTT. Amino acids: CASSLTSGGKYTGELFF.

V usage is TRBV5-6 and J usage is TRBJ1-6; D perhaps matches TRBD1 (6 bases). The germline V gene has CDR1 SGHDT and CDR2 YYEEEE. V was shortened by 0 bases and J by 13 bases, with 17 bases between the two germline ends. The CDR3 consists of 15 residues. The CDR3 nucleotides read TGTGCCAGCAGCTTGGGGGGGGGCCTCAGGGTTCCCCTCCACTTT. Amino acid sequence: CASSLGGGLRVPLHF.

The chain employs TRBV7-8 and TRBJ2-7; D gene ambiguous. Germline V gene lookup returns CDR1 SGHVS and CDR2 FQNEAQ. V lost 3 bases and J lost 3, with 9 bases in between. CDR3 length: 13 amino acids. The CDR3 region has the DNA TGTGCCAGCAGCTTCTCAGGTTTCTACGAGCAGTACTTC. Residues: CASSFSGFYEQYF.

Remarks on this clone: Other DNA sequences in the sample encode the same CDR3. V is TRBV6-6 and J is TRBJ2-1, with 9 bases lining up with TRBD1. V was pared by 0 bases and J by 7 bases, with 4 bases of the junction left unmatched. Germline CDR1 reads MNHNY; CDR2 reads SVGAGI (reference sequence). There are 15 residues in the CDR3. CDR3: CASSYSGQGGNEQFF. CDR3 in DNA: TGTGCCAGCAGTTACTCGGGACAGGGAGGGAATGAGCAGTTCTTC.

The rearrangement uses TRBV27 and TRBJ1-2; weak D call: TRBD1 (6 bases). Trimming took 4 bases from V and 7 from J, leaving 16 bases between them. In germline, CDR1 is MNHEY, CDR2 SMNVEV (reference sequence). The CDR3 has 14 amino acids. The CDR3 loop reads CASSSPGQRIGYTF. CDR3 in DNA: TGTGCCAGCAGTTCTCCGGGACAAAGGATTGGCTACACCTTC.

This chain uses TRBV24-1 with TRBJ2-1; D is unclear. Germline V gives CDR1 KGHDR, CDR2 SFDVKD. The CDR3 sequence is 13 residues long. With 9 bases removed from V and 6 bases from J, the gap between germline ends came to 14 bases. DNA of the CDR3: TGTGCCACCGCTAATACCGGCGGCAATGAGCAGTTCTTC. Its translation: CATANTGGNEQFF.

In regard to this clone: At one end, the junction sequence differs from germline, possibly due to a read error. The rearrangement uses TRBV19 and TRBJ1-1, with a possible D match to TRBD1 (6 bases). Germline CDR1 and CDR2: LNHDA and SQIVND (reference sequence). This CDR3 has 15 residues. The CDR3, as DNA: TGTGCCAGTAGGATAGGGGGGGGCGGGTCGGCTGAAGCTTTCTTT. Its translation: CASRIGGGGSAEAFF. Full variable domain (outside the CDR3, taken from reference TRBV19 and TRBJ1-1): DGGITQSPKYLFRKEGQNVTLSCEQNLNHDAMYWYRQDPGQGLRLIYYSQIVNDFQKGDIAEGYSVSREKKESFPLTVTSAQKNPTAFYLCASRIGGGGSAEAFFGQGTRLTVV.

V usage is TRBV19 and J usage is TRBJ2-1; the match to TRBD2 covers 7 bases. CDR3 length: 15 residues. V lost 3 bases, J lost 6 bases, and 8 bases stayed unmatched. Germline lookup yields CDR1 LNHDA and CDR2 SQIVND (reference sequence). The CDR3 DNA follows: TGTGCCAGTAGTATCCGGGACTACAGCGGCAATGAGCAGTTCTTC. Translated: CASSIRDYSGNEQFF.

The J gene is TRBJ2-3, the V gene TRBV18, with 11 bases lining up with TRBD1. Looked up from germline, CDR1 is KGHSH and CDR2 is LQKENI. The CDR3 extends over 17 amino acids. The ends lost 3 bases at V and 5 bases at J; junction bases unmatched: 10. CDR3 nucleotides: TGTGCCAGCTCACCGACGTGGGACAGGGGGGCGCGAGATACGCAGTATTTT. Its protein product is CASSPTWDRGARDTQYF.

This clone has at least ten counts. The chain combines TRBV6-2 or TRBV6-3 with TRBJ2-7; tentative D call: TRBD1 (6 bases). CDR1 is MNHEY, CDR2 SVGEGT, per germline. The CDR3 has 14 residues. The germline V and J ends were trimmed by 2 bases and 3 bases, with 11 bases remaining between them. Here the CDR3 DNA reads TGTGCCAGCAGTTACGAGGTACAGGGCTACGAGCAGTACTTC. Its translation: CASSYEVQGYEQYF.

The rearrangement uses TRBV10-2 and TRBJ2-3; maybe TRBD2 (5 bases). CDR1 and CDR2 (germline): WSHSY, SAAADI. CDR3 length equals 16 residues. The V and J ends lost 2 bases and 1 base respectively, with 13 bases between them. In DNA, the CDR3 is TGCGCCAGCAGTGAGGTAGCGAGTATTGGCACAGATACGCAGTATTTT. It is translated as CASSEVASIGTDTQYF.

The gene calls are TRBV5-6 and TRBJ1-2; the D is unclear. V was trimmed by 2 bases and J by 6 bases, leaving 11 bases between them. This CDR3 has 13 amino acids. Germline CDR1 is SGHDT and CDR2 is YYEEEE. CDR3 DNA sequence: TGTGCCAGCAGCTTTCGGAGGCTCGATGGCTACACCTTC. This codes for CASSFRRLDGYTF.

The chain links TRBV27 to TRBJ1-6; no clear D gene. Trimming shortened V by 5 bases and J by 7 bases, and 21 bases separated the two germline ends. The CDR3 runs 17 residues. Germline CDR1 reads MNHEY; CDR2 reads SMNVEV (reference sequence). CDR3 nucleotides: TGTGCCAGCAGTGCATCGACCGCGGAGTTTGGGAATTCACCCCTCCACTTT. Translation gives CASSASTAEFGNSPLHF.